This TCR beta chain was sequenced for a study of blood T cell repertoires in COVID-19. The overall study: There were acute and convalescent COVID-19 samples, and they came from the United States, Italy and Spain.

It was during active infection that Seattle patients were enrolled and then longitudinally followed. TCRdb's copy holds only in-frame clones and misses some; the assay was immunoSEQ multiplex PCR. The profile shows about 130,000 clones, about 89% of them singletons. Germline trimming cut 2 bases from V and 4 bases from J; bases unmatched to any gene: 5. Germline V lookup: CDR1 SGHTA, CDR2 FQGNSA. The CDR3 totals 15 residues. In this sample, this clone turned up once. This chain uses TRBV7-2 with TRBJ1-1, with 9 nucleotides matching TRBD1. The source of this sequence is a man in his sixties with COVID-19, enrolled during active disease. Sequenced material: peripheral blood. The CDR3 bases are TGTGCCAGCAGCTTAATGGGACAGGGAAGCACTGAAGCTTTCTTT. Its protein product is CASSLMGQGSTEAFF.